Given below is one TCR beta chain in context. The germline CDR1 and CDR2 sequences are SGHTA and FQGNSA. The length of the CDR3 is 16 residues. V gave up 1 base and J gave up 0 bases, with 13 bases separating them. Under the authors' procedure: Amplifying reference gene primers gave estimates of nucleated cell counts. The repertoire was sequenced with immunoSEQ multiplex PCR; TCRdb's copy has only in-frame clones and lacks some. V and J calls and clone size follow that table, whereas D and trimming were derived from the DNA. The sample contains 150,000 or so clones, about 84% of which appear only once. These data originate in a study of blood T cell repertoires in COVID-19. Across the study: COVID-19 samples collected from the United States, Italy and Spain covered acute and convalescent phases.

The participants were between roughly 18 and 89 years old and came from 24 US areas. Grouping used clinical history reported by participants in a survey and questionnaire. This TCR was sampled from a woman in her thirties or forties with acute COVID-19. Sequenced input: PBMCs or T cells enriched from blood (not recorded which). The V call is TRBV7-2, the J call TRBJ2-7; D perhaps matches TRBD1 (5 bases). CDR3 in amino acids: CASSLGGAVPSYEQYF. The CDR3 DNA sequence: TGTGCCAGCAGCTTAGGTGGGGCAGTCCCCTCCTACGAGCAGTACTTC.